This T cell receptor beta chain originates from a study of identical twins. Study-wide results and limits: A lower insertion count was a feature of abundant cord blood beta clonotypes, with no such feature in memory repertoires.

In regard to this clonotype: Its antigen is undetermined.

CDR3 size: 15 residues. Germline assignment: CDR1 DFQATT and CDR2 SNEGSKA (reference sequence). cDNA molecules carried unique molecular identifiers, and template switching added a universal primer site. TCRdb reprocessed the 5' RACE reads via MiXCR and lists one record per CDR3 protein. The sample has 500,000 to 650,000 distinct CDR3 sequences; approximately 20% are singletons. The data also belong to a second study, concerning yellow fever vaccine responses in identical twins.

This receptor was identified in a young woman in good health. Sequencing input: CD4+ T cells sorted from blood. The chain is built from TRBV20-1 and TRBJ2-7, with 13 bases aligning to TRBD2. CDR3 coding DNA: TGCTGCAGTGCTAAACTAGCGGGAGGGCCCGGCAAGCAGTACTTC. This encodes CCSAKLAGGPGKQYF.